This T cell receptor (beta chain) was found in a study of blood T cell repertoires in COVID-19. Sequencing was performed with immunoSEQ multiplex PCR; in TCRdb, only in-frame clones are kept and a portion is missing. The sample lists just over 150,000 clones; 85% were seen once. Germline-derived CDR1 and CDR2 are SGHRS and YFSETQ. There are 14 residues in the CDR3. As regards this clone: At one end the junction does not follow the germline gene, possibly because of a read error.

The sequenced sample consisted of peripheral blood. This TCR was recovered from a human donor with acute or convalescent COVID-19. The donor label of this sample is uncertain. This chain connects TRBV5-1 to TRBJ1-5; 7 bases map to TRBD1. As DNA, the CDR3 is TGCGCCAGCAGCTTGGAAGGGGGCAAACAGCCCCAGCATTTT. It translates to CASSLEGGKQPQHF.